A single sample is the source of the 25 T cell receptor beta chains below, sequenced in a study of shared clonotypes between healthy human individuals. Only in-frame clones appear in the TCRdb table, and some are missing; sequencing was by immunoSEQ multiplex PCR. The sample contains about 2.4 million clones, over 85% of which appear only once. Specimen: naive CD4+ T cells from PBMCs. Subset of the sample: CD45RA+ positively selected. These receptors were taken from a man between 18 and 35 years old in good health. Some clones in this sample may be carry-over from other donors' samples.

This clone was observed once. CDR3 sequence (DNA): TGTGCCAGCAGCTTAGAGACCGGGGCGGATGAGCAGTTCTTC. Translated, it gives CASSLETGADEQFF. The genes are TRBV7-2 and TRBJ2-1; perhaps D is TRBD1 or TRBD2 (5 bases each). Trimming took 1 base from V and 8 from J, leaving 12 bases between them. The CDR3 sequence is 14 residues long. CDR1 is SGHTA, CDR2 FQGNSA, per germline.

The V gene is TRBV5-6, the J gene TRBJ1-4; no clear D. The CDR3 is 14 amino acids. Germline CDR1 and CDR2: SGHDT and YYEEEE. Deletions cut 1 base from V and 8 bases from J, with 12 bases between. CDR3 coding DNA: TGTGCCAGCAGCTTGTCTTCGGGAGGCGAAAAACTGTTTTTT. Protein sequence: CASSLSSGGEKLFF. The full variable domain, with the rest looked up from reference TRBV5-6 and TRBJ1-4, is DAGVTQSPTHLIKTRGQQVTLRCSPKSGHDTVSWYQQALGQGPQFIFQYYEEEERQRGNFPDRFSGHQFPNYSSELNVNALLLGDSALYLCASSLSSGGEKLFFGSGTQLSVL.

This rearrangement joins TRBV27 to TRBJ2-7, with 7 bases aligning to TRBD2. This CDR3 spans 15 amino acids. Per the germline V gene, CDR1 is MNHEY and CDR2 is SMNVEV (reference sequence). V gave up 5 bases and J gave up 5 bases; unmatched junction bases: 12. In nucleotides, the CDR3 is TGTGCCAGCAGTACCCTTACTAGCGATCTCCACGAGCAGTACTTC. Protein product: CASSTLTSDLHEQYF.

The chain joins TRBV6-5 to TRBJ2-3; 7 bases agree with TRBD2. Germline values: CDR1 MNHEY, CDR2 SVGAGI. J lost 4 bases, V lost 5 bases, and 6 bases had no gene match. The CDR3 has 14 residues. The CDR3 loop is CASSTSGRPDTQYF. As DNA, the CDR3 is TGTGCCAGCAGTACCTCCGGGAGGCCAGATACGCAGTATTTT.

The chain combines TRBV7-8 with TRBJ1-1; D is uncertain. The CDR3 loop spans 16 amino acids. Germline V gene data show CDR1 as SGHVS and CDR2 as FQNEAQ. Trimming took off 1 base at V and 0 bases at J, with 12 bases between the two ends. The CDR3 DNA reads as TGTGCCAGCAGCTTAGTTAGGGCAATGCTGAACACTGAAGCTTTCTTT. This sequence encodes CASSLVRAMLNTEAFF.

V is TRBV6-1 and J is TRBJ2-3; 7 bases match TRBD2. The CDR3 length is 15 residues. Per germline, CDR1 MNHNS and CDR2 SASEGT. V lost 6 bases to trimming and J lost 4 bases; unmatched junction nucleotides: 10. The CDR3 is CASRPSGGGADTQYF. In nucleotides, the CDR3 is TGTGCCAGCAGACCAAGTGGTGGGGGGGCAGATACGCAGTATTTT.

A remark on this clone: Other nucleotide sequences in the sample specify the same CDR3. The genes are TRBV9 and TRBJ2-7, with TRBD1 matching over 7 bases. After removal of 3 bases from V and 5 bases from J, the junction contained 8 bases not matched to a gene. Germline V gene lookup returns CDR1 SGDLS and CDR2 YYNGEE. This CDR3 spans 14 amino acids. The CDR3, as DNA: TGTGCCAGCAGCGCCCGACAGGGTTCTGACGAGCAGTACTTC. Translated: CASSARQGSDEQYF.

V is TRBV5-1 and J is TRBJ2-7; D uncertain. The germline V and J ends were trimmed by 4 bases and 6 bases, with 23 bases remaining between them. Germline-derived CDR1 and CDR2 are SGHRS and YFSETQ. CDR3 length: 16 residues. DNA of the CDR3: TGCGCCAGCAGCCCACCTCCCGCGCTAGGTCTATCCGAGCAGTACTTC. Translation: CASSPPPALGLSEQYF.

The J gene is TRBJ2-1, the V gene TRBV7-6, with no clear D. Germline CDR1 SGHVS, CDR2 FNYEAQ. Trimming cost V 1 base and J 9 bases, with 13 bases left between them. This CDR3 is built from 14 residues. The CDR3 protein is CASSLGFLAREQFF. The CDR3 DNA is TGTGCCAGCAGCTTAGGGTTCCTGGCGCGTGAGCAGTTCTTC.

The chain employs TRBV7-3 and TRBJ2-5, with D uncertain. The CDR3 contains 14 residues. Germline V gene data show CDR1 as SGHTA and CDR2 as FQGTGA. Trimming took 2 bases from V and 5 from J, leaving 12 bases between them. DNA for the CDR3: TGTGCCAGCAGCTTAGATCCTACCAGGGAGACCCAGTACTTC. Protein product: CASSLDPTRETQYF.

The chain employs TRBV21-1 and TRBJ2-7; the table's TRBD1 call for D was not verified on the DNA. TRBV21-1 is designated a pseudogene. The length of the CDR3 is 15 residues. CDR3 residues: CASSEGQGRAYEQYF. The DNA for the CDR3 is TGTGCCAGCAGCGAAGGACAGGGTCGCGCCTACGAGCAGTACTTC.

The chain employs TRBV21-1 and TRBJ2-1; whether TRBD2, the table's D call, matches the DNA was not checked. TRBV21-1 is reported as a pseudogene. The CDR3 consists of 11 residues. The CDR3 loop is CASRLGNEQFF. The DNA for the CDR3 is TGTGCCAGCAGACTCGGCAATGAGCAGTTCTTC.

The chain couples TRBV6-1 to TRBJ1-3; perhaps TRBD1 as D (5 bases). The CDR3 sequence is 12 residues long. Germline loops: CDR1 MNHNS, CDR2 SASEGT. V lost 1 base and J lost 16, with 14 bases in between. The CDR3 region has the DNA TGTGCCAGCAGTGAAGTTTGGGACCTCTTTTATTTT. Translation: CASSEVWDLFYF.

Only one count was recorded for this clone. The V and J genes are TRBV9 and TRBJ2-1, with 8 bases identical to TRBD2. V shed 0 bases, J shed 1 base, and the junction held 18 bases outside the gene matches. There are 21 residues in the CDR3. The V gene's germline CDR1 is SGDLS and CDR2 YYNGEE. CDR3 amino acids: CASSVERGASGPTRSYNEQFF. The CDR3 nucleotides read TGTGCCAGCAGCGTAGAACGGGGGGCTAGCGGGCCCACGAGGTCCTACAATGAGCAGTTCTTC.

The chain employs TRBV5-1 and TRBJ2-7; TRBD1 matches at 11 bases. After removal of 1 base from V and 6 bases from J, the junction contained 12 bases not matched to a gene. The CDR3 runs to 17 residues. Germline V CDR1 and CDR2: SGHRS, YFSETQ. Written as DNA, the CDR3 is TGCGCCAGCAGCTTGCATCCGGTGGACAGGGGGCCTATCGAGCAGTACTTC. Translated: CASSLHPVDRGPIEQYF.

The rearrangement joins TRBV5-4 to TRBJ2-5, with TRBD1 matching over 7 bases. The CDR3 has 14 amino acids. Looked up from germline, CDR1 is SGHNT and CDR2 is YYREEE (reference sequence). The trim removed 4 bases at V and 5 bases at J, leaving 8 bases unmatched. CDR3 sequence (DNA): TGTGCCAGCAGCCTAGACAGGGCTCGGGAGACCCAGTACTTC. Protein product: CASSLDRARETQYF.

About this clone itself: Other DNA sequences in the sample encode the same CDR3. The rearrangement joins TRBV28 to TRBJ1-2; unclear D gene. Trimming pared 6 bases from V and 0 bases from J, leaving 8 bases between. The V gene's germline CDR1 is MDHEN and CDR2 SYDVKM. CDR3 length: 13 amino acids. CDR3 nucleotides: TGTGCCAGCAGATCCGGAACTAACTATGGCTACACCTTC. The encoded protein is CASRSGTNYGYTF.

This clone was recorded once. The chain recombines TRBV27 with TRBJ2-2; D remains ambiguous. CDR1 is MNHEY and CDR2 is SMNVEV in the germline V gene (reference sequence). V was shortened by 5 bases and J by 6 bases, with 10 bases between the two germline ends. The CDR3 length is 13 residues. The CDR3 DNA reads TGTGCCAGCAGTCAGGCCTGGGCCGGGGAGCTGTTTTTT. It codes for CASSQAWAGELFF.

This clone has only a few counts. The CDR3 spells CASSHRTGEETQYF. CDR3 DNA: TGTGCCAGCAGCCATCGGACAGGGGAAGAGACCCAGTACTTC. V and J are TRBV7-9 and TRBJ2-5, with 9 bases aligning to TRBD1. The germline V gene encodes CDR1 SEHNR and CDR2 FQNEAQ (reference sequence). The ends lost 5 bases at V and 3 bases at J; junction bases unmatched: 4. The CDR3 runs 14 residues.

The V and J genes are TRBV1 and TRBJ1-2. TRBV1 is a pseudogene segment. The CDR3 contains 14 residues. CDR3 in DNA: TGCACCAGCAGCCAAGATAGGCTGCACTATGGCTACACCTTC. It translates to CTSSQDRLHYGYTF.

This chain joins TRBV7-2 and TRBJ2-5; tentatively, D is TRBD2 (6 bases). V was cut by 7 bases and J by 5 bases, with 20 bases left in between. There are 15 residues in the CDR3. The germline V gene has CDR1 SGHTA and CDR2 FQGNSA. The CDR3 nucleotides read TGTGCCAGCACCGCCCTGGGCGGGGCCGAGGAGACCCAGTACTTC. Its protein product is CASTALGGAEETQYF.

A remark on this clone: The sample contains more than one DNA sequence encoding this CDR3. The V gene is TRBV11-2, the J gene TRBJ2-3; D unresolved. The CDR3 length is 14 residues. Trimming took off 1 base at V and 4 bases at J, with 9 bases between the two ends. Germline assignment: CDR1 SGHAT and CDR2 FQNNGV. The CDR3 sequence: CASSLVWASDTQYF. CDR3 in DNA: TGTGCCAGCAGCTTAGTTTGGGCGTCAGATACGCAGTATTTT.

The genes are TRBV28 and TRBJ1-1; TRBD1 agrees at 7 bases. Per germline, CDR1 MDHEN and CDR2 SYDVKM. The V segment lost 4 bases and the J segment 9 bases; nucleotides outside the gene matches: 5. The CDR3 spans 12 residues. As DNA, the CDR3 is TGTGCCAGCAGTTCCCCGGACAGGAAAGCTTTCTTT. It is translated as CASSSPDRKAFF.

V gene TRBV4-2 combines with J gene TRBJ2-1, with 13 bases that match TRBD2. Germline V CDR1 and CDR2: LGHNA, YNFKEQ. Germline trimming cut 0 bases from V and 9 bases from J; bases unmatched to any gene: 8. The CDR3 runs 17 residues. The CDR3 spells CASSQDSGLAGVIEQFF. The CDR3 bases are TGTGCCAGCAGCCAAGATTCCGGACTAGCGGGAGTAATTGAGCAGTTCTTC.

As to this clone: Other DNA sequences in this sample translate to the same CDR3. This chain uses TRBV27 with TRBJ2-1, with 11 positions matching TRBD1. V shed 4 bases, J shed 0 bases, and the junction held 2 bases outside the gene matches. CDR1 is MNHEY and CDR2 is SMNVEV in the germline V gene (reference sequence). The CDR3 consists of 16 residues. The CDR3 here is CASSSGQGGSYNEQFF. DNA of the CDR3: TGTGCCAGCAGTTCGGGACAGGGGGGCTCCTACAATGAGCAGTTCTTC.